This T cell receptor (beta chain) appears in the sequencing data of a study of cytomegalovirus exposure and HLA in healthy donors. Study findings and constraints: Roughly even sequencing depth across donors was the assumption behind the presence/absence analyses. Immune exposure was documented only through CMV serostatus. The authors judged a highly shared variant cluster likely a sequencing artifact.

It was with 60 Vbeta and 13 Jbeta primers that the PCR ran. Sequencing was performed with immunoSEQ multiplex PCR; in TCRdb, only in-frame clones are kept and a portion is missing. The sample shows 110,000 or so clones, 65% to 85% of them seen only once. This clone was counted only a few times. Its antigen is unknown. The germline CDR1 and CDR2 sequences are SGHRS and YFSETQ. The CDR3 is 8 amino acids. V gene TRBV5-1 combines with J gene TRBJ2-1; D is perhaps TRBD1 (6 bases). The sequence was obtained from a young woman in good health and CMV-seropositive. Specimen: PBMCs. The CDR3 nucleotides are TGCGCTCCTGACAGGCCGTTCTTC. This encodes CAPDRPFF.